What follows are 21 T cell receptor beta chains derived from one specimen sequenced in a study of blood T cell repertoires in COVID-19. Clones were read by immunoSEQ multiplex PCR, and TCRdb kept only the in-frame ones, dropping some. The sample records about 23,000 clones, about 93% being singletons. Sample: peripheral blood. The source of these receptors is a human donor in a cohort sampled during active COVID-19.

V usage is TRBV6-5 and J usage is TRBJ1-1; D remains unclear. The V gene lost 0 bases and the J gene lost 8 bases, with 13 bases spanning the gap. CDR1 MNHEY and CDR2 SVGAGI come from the germline V gene. This CDR3 comprises 14 residues. Here the CDR3 reads CASSYSGSLTEAFF. CDR3 DNA: TGTGCCAGCAGTTACTCCGGGTCCCTAACGGAAGCTTTCTTT.

The CDR3 is CASSETGAQPQHF. The CDR3 bases are TGTGCCAGCAGCGAAACAGGGGCCCAGCCCCAGCATTTT. This chain connects TRBV11-3 to TRBJ1-5; 7 bases map to TRBD1. The ends lost 5 bases at V and 7 bases at J; junction bases unmatched: 5. The length of the CDR3 is 13 residues. CDR1 and CDR2 from the germline V gene are SGHNT and YENEEA.

The V and J genes are TRBV7-6 and TRBJ2-5; maybe TRBD2 (5 bases). CDR1 is SGHVS, CDR2 FNYEAQ, per germline. The CDR3 covers 16 residues. Trimming removed 1 base at V and 5 bases at J, with 17 bases between. The chain's CDR3 is CASSLEFEGVVETQYF. In nucleotides, the CDR3 is TGTGCCAGCAGCTTAGAATTCGAGGGTGTCGTGGAGACCCAGTACTTC. Full variable domain (remainder filled in from reference TRBV7-6 and TRBJ2-5): GAGVSQSPRYKVTKRGQDVALRCDPISGHVSLYWYRQALGQGPEFLTYFNYEAQQDKSGLPNDRFSAERPEGSISTLTIQRTEQRDSAMYRCASSLEFEGVVETQYFGPGTRLLVL.

The rearrangement joins TRBV5-4 to TRBJ2-1, with 8 bases identical to TRBD1. The germline CDR1 and CDR2 sequences are SGHNT and YYREEE (reference sequence). This CDR3 spans 15 amino acids. The V gene end was trimmed by 2 bases and the J gene end by 2 bases; junction bases not matched to a gene: 3. CDR3 protein: CASSLRQGPYNEQFF. The CDR3 DNA is TGTGCCAGCAGCTTAAGACAGGGGCCCTACAATGAGCAGTTCTTC.

The chain couples TRBV11-2 to TRBJ2-4, with 8 bases identical to TRBD1. This CDR3 is 15 amino acids long. Germline CDR1 SGHAT, CDR2 FQNNGV. V lost 5 bases, J lost 0 bases, and 3 bases stayed unmatched. CDR3 nucleotides: TGTGCCAGCAGCCAGACAGGGGTAGCCAAAAACATTCAGTACTTC. This sequence encodes CASSQTGVAKNIQYF.

The chain links TRBV2 to TRBJ2-7, with TRBD1 matching over 10 bases. CDR1 and CDR2 (germline): SNHLY, FYNNEI. Trimming at V came to 6 bases and at J to 5 bases, leaving 7 bases not matched to a gene. The CDR3 runs 14 residues. The CDR3 spells CASSVRDRGNEQYF. Here the CDR3 DNA reads TGTGCCAGCAGCGTCCGGGACAGGGGCAACGAGCAGTACTTC.

The V gene is TRBV27, the J gene TRBJ1-1, with 9 bases matching TRBD1. Germline loops: CDR1 MNHEY, CDR2 SMNVEV (reference sequence). Trimming removed 2 bases from V and 7 bases from J; junction bases left unmatched: 5. The CDR3 is 14 amino acids. The CDR3 nucleotides are TGTGCCAGCAGTTTACCTGGACAGGGGAGTGAAGCTTTCTTT. This codes for CASSLPGQGSEAFF.

The chain uses TRBV6-5 and TRBJ2-2, with TRBD1 matching over 7 bases. This CDR3 region has 15 residues. The J segment lost 6 bases and the V segment lost 6 bases, leaving 10 bases of the junction unmatched. Germline assignment: CDR1 MNHEY and CDR2 SVGAGI. CDR3 bases: TGTGCCAGCAGACAGGGGAATTCGTCACCCGGGGAGCTGTTTTTT. This encodes CASRQGNSSPGELFF.

The chain has TRBV6-1 and TRBJ2-7; unclear D gene. The germline V and J ends were trimmed by 3 bases and 3 bases, with 6 bases remaining between them. Germline V lookup: CDR1 MNHNS, CDR2 SASEGT. This CDR3 is 12 amino acids long. CDR3 sequence reads: CASSEGSYEQYF. The DNA of the CDR3 is TGTGCCAGCAGTGAGGGCAGCTACGAGCAGTACTTC.

The CDR3 here is CASRTGNLIYNEQFF. The CDR3 DNA sequence: TGTGCCAGCAGGACAGGGAACCTCATCTACAATGAGCAGTTCTTC. The rearrangement links TRBV6-5 to TRBJ2-1, with 7 bases lining up with TRBD1. The CDR3 runs 15 residues. Germline lookup yields CDR1 MNHEY and CDR2 SVGAGI. The trim removed 6 bases at V and 3 bases at J, leaving 8 bases unmatched.

The rearrangement uses TRBV18 and TRBJ2-4, with 7 bases fitting TRBD1. Trimming took 2 bases from V and 7 from J; bases not matched to a gene: 11. The V gene's germline CDR1 is KGHSH and CDR2 LQKENI. This CDR3 has 16 residues. This chain's CDR3 is CASSPTTGTVGNIQYF. CDR3 in DNA: TGTGCCAGCTCACCAACTACCGGGACAGTAGGGAACATTCAGTACTTC.

J is TRBJ2-7 and V is TRBV30, with 8 positions matching TRBD2. The V segment lost 0 bases and the J segment 2 bases; nucleotides outside the gene matches: 18. The CDR3 consists of 19 residues. CDR1 GTSNPN and CDR2 SVGIG come from the germline V gene (reference sequence). This chain's CDR3 is CAWSVQIIGLAGVTYEQYF. DNA for the CDR3: TGTGCCTGGAGTGTACAGATTATCGGCCTAGCGGGCGTCACCTACGAGCAGTACTTC.

The chain joins TRBV19 to TRBJ2-2, with D unclear. Germline loops: CDR1 LNHDA, CDR2 SQIVND (reference sequence). This CDR3 has 16 residues. The V end was cut by 2 bases, the J end by 0 bases, with 10 bases between. CDR3 DNA: TGTGCCAGTAGTATAATCCAGAGCGCGAACACCGGGGAGCTGTTTTTT. The encoded protein is CASSIIQSANTGELFF.

The V and J genes are TRBV7-9 and TRBJ2-3; tentative D call: TRBD2 (6 bases). The CDR3 length is 15 residues. Trimming took off 1 base at V and 2 bases at J, with 10 bases between the two ends. The germline CDR1 and CDR2 sequences are SEHNR and FQNEAQ (reference sequence). DNA for the CDR3: TGTGCCAGCAGCTTAGTTGGGGGGACCACAGATACGCAGTATTTT. Amino acid sequence: CASSLVGGTTDTQYF.

This clone was observed a handful of times. The CDR3 loop is CASSPWGDHSPLHF. In DNA form, the CDR3 reads TGTGCCAGTAGCCCGTGGGGGGATCATTCACCCCTCCACTTT. The chain is built from TRBV19 and TRBJ1-6; TRBD1 might be the D (5 bases). Deletions cut 6 bases from V and 8 bases from J, with 14 bases between. The V gene's germline CDR1 is LNHDA and CDR2 SQIVND (reference sequence). This CDR3 comprises 14 residues.

The chain recombines TRBV6-6 with TRBJ1-5; 8 bases are shared with TRBD1. The CDR3 is 15 amino acids. Trimming cost V 2 bases and J 11 bases; bases outside gene matches: 11. The germline V gene has CDR1 MNHNY and CDR2 SVGAGI (reference sequence). The CDR3 DNA reads as TGTGCCAGCAGTTACACCGGGACAGGTTTATTAGCCCAGCATTTT. Protein sequence: CASSYTGTGLLAQHF.

The CDR3 DNA reads TGTGCCAGCAGCTTAGGGGAGGTTCCCGGGGAGCTGTTTTTT. Its protein is CASSLGEVPGELFF. This rearrangement joins TRBV11-3 to TRBJ2-2, with a possible D match to TRBD2 (6 bases). V was pared by 1 base and J by 6 bases, with 9 bases between. The germline V gene encodes CDR1 SGHNT and CDR2 YENEEA. This CDR3 contains 14 residues.

V is TRBV4-2 and J is TRBJ2-1; 15 nucleotides align to TRBD2. After removal of 1 base from V and 4 bases from J, the junction contained 2 bases not matched to a gene. Germline CDR1 is LGHNA and CDR2 is YNFKEQ. There are 17 residues in the CDR3. The CDR3 protein is CASSQGTSGGDYNEQFF. In DNA, the CDR3 is TGTGCCAGCAGCCAAGGGACTAGCGGGGGGGATTACAATGAGCAGTTCTTC.

This clone was seen more than once but under ten times. This chain connects TRBV2 to TRBJ1-3; D possibly corresponds to TRBD1 (6 bases). The CDR3 covers 14 residues. With 0 bases removed from V and 14 bases from J, the gap between germline ends came to 17 bases. Germline V gene sequence: CDR1 SNHLY, CDR2 FYNNEI. CDR3 loop: CASSEALQTGPLYF. For the CDR3, the DNA is TGTGCCAGCAGTGAAGCGCTTCAGACAGGACCGTTATATTTT.

This rearrangement joins TRBV11-2 to TRBJ2-3; possible D gene TRBD2, 6 bases. Per germline, CDR1 SGHAT and CDR2 FQNNGV. The CDR3 loop spans 15 amino acids. Trimming removed 2 bases at V and 1 base at J, with 10 bases between. The CDR3, as DNA: TGTGCCAGCAGCTTACAGGGAGGAGGCACAGATACGCAGTATTTT. It translates to CASSLQGGGTDTQYF. Full variable domain (remainder filled in from reference TRBV11-2 and TRBJ2-3): EAGVAQSPRYKIIEKRQSVAFWCNPISGHATLYWYQQILGQGPKLLIQFQNNGVVDDSQLPKDRFSAERLKGVDSTLKIQPAKLEDSAVYLCASSLQGGGTDTQYFGPGTRLTVL.

With regard to this clone: A read error may account for a junction end that differs from germline. V and J are TRBV6-2 or TRBV6-3 and TRBJ2-7, with D possibly being TRBD1 (5 bases). Germline CDR1 is MNHEY and CDR2 is SVGEGT. The CDR3 extends over 15 amino acids. CDR3 residues: CASTYPMTDPSEQYF. DNA of the CDR3: TGTGCCAGCACTTACCCCATGACAGACCCCTCCGAGCAGTACTTC.